This paragraph reports one T cell receptor (beta chain). The CDR3 totals 14 residues. The germline CDR1 and CDR2 sequences are SGHRS and YFSETQ. V shed 5 bases and J 6 bases; nucleotides not matched to a gene: 10. TCRdb used MiXCR to reprocess the 5' RACE reads, holding one entry per CDR3 protein. The data contain 7,500 to 9,000 distinct CDR3 sequences, 68% of them singletons. This TCR came from a female donor with breast cancer. This chain joins TRBV5-1 and TRBJ1-2, with 7 bases lining up with TRBD1. The sequenced material came from tumor-infiltrating naive CD4+ T cells sorted from the breast tumor. Noted subset: naive CD4+ T cells, CD4+CD45RA+CD25-. CDR3 nucleotide sequence: TGCGCCAGCAGTTTTACCGGGACAGCAAATGGCTACACCTTC. This sequence encodes CASSFTGTANGYTF.